This TCR beta chain was observed in a study of T cell changes during pregnancy in multiple sclerosis. Clones were sequenced by immunoSEQ multiplex PCR, and TCRdb holds only the in-frame ones, with some missing. This table holds about 66,000 clones, 91% found once. Looked up from germline, CDR1 is MNHEY and CDR2 is SVGAGI. V lost 6 bases to trimming and J lost 2 bases, with 8 bases between them. This CDR3 has 13 residues. V is TRBV6-5 and J is TRBJ2-1; TRBD2 is a possible D gene (5 bases). The sequence was collected from a female donor with multiple sclerosis, enrolled in a pregnancy study. This specimen was CD8+ T cells from peripheral blood mononuclear cells, taken before pregnancy. The CDR3 DNA sequence: TGTGCCAGCAGCACTAGGGCCTACAATGAGCAGTTCTTC. Protein product: CASSTRAYNEQFF.